The 2 T cell receptor beta chains given below trace back to one sample, sequenced in a study of shared clonotypes between healthy human individuals. Method: immunoSEQ multiplex PCR; TCRdb's copy keeps in-frame clones and lacks some. The table lists millions of clones, 85% to 95% of them singletons. The sample comprised naive CD4+ T cells sorted from blood. As to subset: CD45RA+ positively selected. Receptors were obtained from a man aged 18 to 29 in good health.

The chain has TRBV7-9 and TRBJ1-1, with D uncertain. The CDR3 covers 13 residues. The germline V and J ends were trimmed by 5 bases and 6 bases, with 13 bases remaining between them. Germline lookup yields CDR1 SEHNR and CDR2 FQNEAQ (reference sequence). The DNA of the CDR3 is TGTGCCAGCAGCGAGAGGAATCGAGCTGAAGCTTTCTTT. Protein sequence: CASSERNRAEAFF.

The chain has TRBV18 and TRBJ2-6; D may be TRBD1 or TRBD2 (5 bases each). This CDR3 has 16 residues. CDR1 and CDR2 (germline): KGHSH, LQKENI. Between the trimmed V and J ends, which lost 5 bases and 2 bases, there was a span of 13 bases. The CDR3 here is CASSIQGPTGANVLTF. CDR3 nucleotide sequence: TGTGCCAGCTCAATCCAGGGACCCACTGGGGCCAACGTCCTGACTTTC.